These 17 T cell receptor beta chains were sequenced from one sample in a study of blood T cells in healthy people across ages (dated by TCRdb to about 2015). The library was produced with 5' RACE. Sequenced on an Illumina HiSeq 2500. A second PCR of about 6 to 12 cycles was run with a J-beta primer mix and a sample-barcoded 5' primer. The public reads were run again by TCRdb, first through fastp at Q25 and then through MiXCR, and only productive beta chains were kept. Each CDR3 protein gets just one entry, which takes the most common genes and DNA from the rows behind it. Recorded for this sample are some 1.5 million distinct CDR3 sequences; roughly two fifths of them occurred a single time. The top ten hold about 3.8% of the sample. What was sequenced was blood. Receptors were obtained from a woman between 18 and 30 years old in good health.

This chain connects TRBV15 to TRBJ1-1, with D uncertain. The CDR3 sequence is 12 residues long. Looked up from germline, CDR1 is LNHNV and CDR2 is YYDKDF (reference sequence). Trimming left V 1 base short and J 7 bases short, with 7 bases between. In DNA form, the CDR3 reads TGTGCCACCAGCAGAGGGTTCAGTGAAGCTTTCTTT. It is translated as CATSRGFSEAFF.

This clonotype was observed a handful of times. The chain combines TRBV11-2 with TRBJ2-7; D is unclear. There are 12 residues in the CDR3. Germline CDR1 reads SGHAT; CDR2 reads FQNNGV. The germline V and J ends were trimmed by 1 base and 12 bases, with 13 bases remaining between them. CDR3 amino acids: CASSLGPEVGYF. CDR3 DNA sequence: TGTGCCAGCAGCTTAGGCCCGGAAGTGGGGTACTTC.

In its sample, this clonotype was seen a few times. The rearrangement uses TRBV29-1 and TRBJ2-1; D ambiguous. V dropped 7 bases and J dropped 2 bases, with 6 bases sitting between them. Germline CDR1 and CDR2: SQVTM and ANQGSEA. The length of the CDR3 is 11 residues. CDR3 loop: CSGLTYNEQFF. In DNA, the CDR3 is TGCAGCGGACTCACCTACAATGAGCAGTTCTTC.

The chain carries TRBV25-1 and TRBJ2-5; D is possibly TRBD2 (6 bases). Germline lookup yields CDR1 MGHDK and CDR2 SYGVNS. V was clipped by 1 base and J by 7 bases, with 16 bases between them. The CDR3 runs to 15 residues. CDR3 coding DNA: TGTGCCAGCAGTGAATTGGAGCAAGCAGCGGGGACCCAGTACTTC. It is translated as CASSELEQAAGTQYF.

V gene TRBV12-3 or TRBV12-4 combines with J gene TRBJ2-4, with a tentative D call TRBD2 (6 bases). Matching the DNA end better, TRBJ2-5 makes the J call doubtful. The CDR3 loop spans 13 amino acids. The CDR3 sequence: CASSTTGVRTQYF. CDR3 nucleotide sequence: TGTGCCAGCAGTACAACGGGGGTAAGGACCCAGTACTTC.

The chain combines TRBV7-8 with TRBJ2-5; D unresolved. The J call is doubtful: the DNA matches TRBJ2-7 better. From germline, CDR1 is SGHVS and CDR2 FQNEAQ. CDR3 length equals 15 residues. The CDR3 protein is CASSLERWVGNEQYF. In DNA, the CDR3 is TGTGCCAGCAGCTTAGAACGATGGGTAGGAAACGAGCAGTACTTC.

This clonotype was picked up many times. The V and J genes are TRBV10-3 and TRBJ2-5; TRBD2 might be the D (7 bases). Germline V lookup: CDR1 ENHRY, CDR2 SYGVKD. V was clipped by 8 bases and J by 2 bases, with 15 bases between them. This CDR3 has 14 amino acids. CDR3 DNA sequence: TGTGCCATCTCGGGGGGAGGGGGACAAGAGACCCAGTACTTC. This gives the protein CAISGGGGQETQYF.

This sequence joins TRBV7-2 and TRBJ2-1; either TRBD1 or TRBD2 may supply D (6 bases each). V lost 2 bases and J lost 13, with 15 bases in between. The CDR3 length is 13 residues. Germline V gene lookup returns CDR1 SGHTA and CDR2 FQGNSA. The CDR3 DNA sequence: TGTGCCAGCAGCTTAAGGAGGGGGGAGGTCCAGTTCTTC. Amino acids: CASSLRRGEVQFF.

The chain joins TRBV14 to TRBJ2-4; 7 bases match TRBD1. The V and J ends lost 0 bases and 0 bases, in that order; junction bases with no gene match: 5. The CDR3 totals 17 residues. CDR1 SGHDN and CDR2 FVKESK come from the germline V gene. The CDR3 here is CASSQDVTGVAKNIQYF. CDR3 sequence (DNA): TGTGCCAGCAGCCAAGATGTCACAGGGGTAGCCAAAAACATTCAGTACTTC. Complete variable domain (other parts from reference TRBV14 and TRBJ2-4): EAGVTQFPSHSVIEKGQTVTLRCDPISGHDNLYWYRRVMGKEIKFLLHFVKESKQDESGMPNNRFLAERTGGTYSTLKVQPAELEDSGVYFCASSQDVTGVAKNIQYFGAGTRLSVL.

This clonotype has only one observation. This sequence joins TRBV5-1 and TRBJ2-1; TRBD2 might be the D (5 bases). CDR1 is SGHRS, CDR2 YFSETQ, per germline. Trimming removed 1 base from V and 2 bases from J, with 13 bases in between. The CDR3 consists of 16 residues. The CDR3 bases are TGCGCCAGCAGCTTGAACGGGGTTCATACCTACAATGAGCAGTTCTTC. Translating gives CASSLNGVHTYNEQFF.

A note on this clonotype: One junction end does not reproduce the germline sequence, and a read error may be involved. This chain links TRBV5-8 with TRBJ2-1; 12 bases align to TRBD1. The V gene's germline CDR1 is SGHTS and CDR2 YDEGEE. The CDR3 extends over 16 amino acids. The DNA of the CDR3 is TGTGCCAGCAGCTCCGGGACAGGGGGCTACTACAATGAGCTGTTCTTC. Its translation is CASSSGTGGYYNELFF.

For this clonotype: One end of the junction does not line up with germline, which may come from a read error. The genes are TRBV7-7 and TRBJ2-7; D remains unclear. The CDR3 totals 13 residues. Germline loops: CDR1 SSHAT, CDR2 FNYEAQ (reference sequence). DNA of the CDR3: TGTGCTAGCAGCTTAGTCCTAGACACGGACCAGTACTTC. Translation: CASSLVLDTDQYF.

This clonotype has a handful of counts. The rearrangement links TRBV25-1 to TRBJ2-7; 10 nucleotides match TRBD2. The CDR3 covers 17 residues. V gave up 2 bases and J gave up 2 bases; unmatched junction bases: 9. CDR1 MGHDK and CDR2 SYGVNS come from the germline V gene. The CDR3 DNA reads TGTGCCAGCAGTGAAGGGCTAGCGGGAGAAAAGCCCTACGAGCAGTACTTC. It encodes CASSEGLAGEKPYEQYF.

To note about this clonotype: The germline gene is not matched at one end of the junction; a read error may be the cause. The rearrangement uses TRBV20-1 and TRBJ2-6, with D possibly being TRBD1 or TRBD2 (5 bases each). Per germline, CDR1 DFQATT and CDR2 SNEGSKA (reference sequence). The CDR3 consists of 14 residues. The CDR3 is CSASRGSGANVPTF. As DNA, the CDR3 is TGCAGTGCCTCCCGGGGATCTGGGGCCAACGTCCCGACTTTC.

This clonotype was picked up one time. A single base separates this from a much larger clone, so it may be a read error. The rearrangement links TRBV6-5 to TRBJ2-1; D is unclear. This CDR3 contains 12 residues. CDR1 and CDR2 from the germline V gene are MNHEY and SVGAGI. CDR3 in amino acids: CACSYSAGEQFF. In nucleotides, the CDR3 is TGTGCCTGCAGTTACTCTGCTGGAGAGCAGTTCTTC.

This chain links TRBV20-1 with TRBJ2-3; 7 nucleotides agree with TRBD1. Germline CDR1 reads DFQATT; CDR2 reads SNEGSKA (reference sequence). Trimming took 0 bases from V and 6 from J; bases not matched to a gene: 6. The CDR3 is 14 residues long. CDR3 sequence: CSARDYRGPDTQYF. CDR3 sequence (DNA): TGCAGTGCTAGAGATTACAGGGGTCCGGATACGCAGTATTTT.

This clonotype turned up a few times. This chain uses TRBV20-1 with TRBJ2-2; D is perhaps TRBD2 (5 bases). Trimming cost V 6 bases and J 2 bases, with 16 bases left between them. The CDR3 spans 15 residues. The V gene's germline CDR1 is DFQATT and CDR2 SNEGSKA (reference sequence). The CDR3 nucleotides read TGCAGTGCAGGACGCGGGCGGGCCAACACCGGGGAGCTGTTTTTT. Residues: CSAGRGRANTGELFF.